This is a list of T cell receptor beta chains from one sample in a study of OX40 agonist ivuxolimab in advanced cancers. The method was immunoSEQ multiplex PCR; TCRdb's version includes in-frame clones alone and lacks a portion of them. This sample has 55,000 to 80,000 clones, with approximately 80% found just once. This specimen consisted of CD4+ or CD8+ T cells sorted from blood, obtained in a trial of the OX40 agonist ivuxolimab. The receptors were sampled from an adult with an advanced solid tumor such as melanoma, head and neck, liver or kidney cancer. Each CDR3 is given with its conserved first and last residue. The D gene is left open where the match is weak. Not all rows give a size; the values are once, few, many and, for expanded clones, a class.

v_gene	abundance	d_gene	j_gene	CDR3nt	CDR3aa
TRBV25-1	.	.	TRBJ1-4	TGTGCCAGCGCCGACAGGAATAATGAAAAACTGTTTTTT	CASADRNNEKLFF
TRBV28	few	.	TRBJ2-5	TGTGCCAGCACCCCCCTGGGAGTTGAAGAGACCCAGTACTTC	CASTPLGVEETQYF
TRBV28	once	TRBD1	TRBJ2-7	TGTGCCAGCAGTCCATGGGGGACAGGATTTTCCTACGAGCAGTACTTC	CASSPWGTGFSYEQYF
TRBV9	.	.	TRBJ2-5	TGTGCCAGCAGCCTAGGTCTAGCTCAAGAGACCCAGTACTTC	CASSLGLAQETQYF
TRBV5-1	.	.	TRBJ1-2	TGCGCCAGCAGCCGGGACCGATCTAACTATGGCTACACCTTC	CASSRDRSNYGYTF
TRBV20-1	.	.	TRBJ2-1	TGCAGTGCCGGGCCCCGGGAGCAGTTCTTC	CSAGPREQFF
TRBV7-9	few	.	TRBJ2-3	TGTGCCAGCAGCTTAATCGGCGGGAAGGCAGATACGCAGTATTTT	CASSLIGGKADTQYF
TRBV28	.	.	TRBJ2-2	TGTGCCAGCACTAACGGCAGGGGCGGCACCGGGGAGCTGTTTTTT	CASTNGRGGTGELFF
TRBV5-4	once	.	TRBJ2-5	TGTGCCAGCAGCTTGGCCGCAGGGGGAGGGGAGACCCAGTACTTC	CASSLAAGGGETQYF
TRBV11-2	.	.	TRBJ1-5	TGTGCCAGCAGCCCGCGAGGGAAAGATCAGCCCCAGCATTTT	CASSPRGKDQPQHF
TRBV11-3	.	TRBD2	TRBJ2-1	TGTGCCAGCAGCTCCCAGGGCCGACTAGCGAATGAGCAGTTCTTC	CASSSQGRLANEQFF
TRBV11-2	.	TRBD2	TRBJ2-1	TGTGCCAGCAGCCCTGGGACTAGCGGGACTAATGAGCAGTTCTTC	CASSPGTSGTNEQFF
TRBV4-3	.	TRBD2	TRBJ2-1	TGCGCCAGCAGCCAAGAAGAGGAAACTAGCGGGAGTTATGAGCAGTTCTTC	CASSQEEETSGSYEQFF
TRBV5-1	few	.	TRBJ1-2	TGCGCCAGCAGCTTGCCCTCGTTAGGCTACACCTTC	CASSLPSLGYTF
TRBV29-1	.	.	TRBJ1-3	TGCAGCGCCCAGGGTCCCAACACCATATATTTT	CSAQGPNTIYF
TRBV10-3	.	.	TRBJ2-5	TGTGCCATCCAAGAGACCCAGTACTTC	CAIQETQYF
TRBV6-6	.	.	TRBJ2-4	TGTGCCAGCAGTTACTGGGGGGCCCAAAAAAACATTCAGTACTTC	CASSYWGAQKNIQYF
TRBV18	.	.	TRBJ2-2	TGTGCCAGCTCACCAGGGGGGAACACCGGGGAGCTGTTTTTT	CASSPGGNTGELFF
TRBV18	.	.	TRBJ1-5	TGTGCCAGCTCACCACCGTACGGGAGTCAGCCCCAGCATTTT	CASSPPYGSQPQHF
TRBV4-3	.	.	TRBJ2-5	TGCGCCAGCAGCCAAGATGTTTGGGGGGCAGAGACCCAGTACTTC	CASSQDVWGAETQYF
TRBV9	.	.	TRBJ2-6	TGTGCCAGCAGCGTAGGTAGCTCTGGGGCCAACGTCCTGACTTTC	CASSVGSSGANVLTF
TRBV9	.	TRBD2	TRBJ2-1	TGTGCCAGCAGCGTAACTAGCGGGAGATCCAATGAGCAGTTCTTC	CASSVTSGRSNEQFF
TRBV7-8	.	.	TRBJ1-6	TGTGCCAGCAGCCCGGGGACCGGGCCCAATTCACCCCTCCACTTT	CASSPGTGPNSPLHF
TRBV11-2	.	.	TRBJ1-2	TGTGCCAGCAGCTTAGAAGGATACGGCTACACCTTC	CASSLEGYGYTF
TRBV2	.	.	TRBJ2-2	TGTGCCAGCAGTGTCGGGAACACCGGGGAGCTGTTTTTT	CASSVGNTGELFF
TRBV18	.	.	TRBJ2-7	TGTGCCAGCTCGCCGGACAGTTACGAGCAGTACTTC	CASSPDSYEQYF
TRBV6-5	.	.	TRBJ2-1	TGTGCCAGCAGTAGGGGGAGGGGGGTTTACAATGAGCAGTTCTTC	CASSRGRGVYNEQFF
TRBV28	.	.	TRBJ2-1	TGTGCCAGCAGTCACCAGGTGGAGGGCCACAATGAGCAGTTCTTC	CASSHQVEGHNEQFF
TRBV10-3	.	.	TRBJ1-1	TGTGCCATCAACGGGGGGATAGACACTGAAGCTTTCTTT	CAINGGIDTEAFF
TRBV19	.	TRBD2	TRBJ2-1	TGTGCCAGTAGTATGACTAGCGGGGACCCTTACAATGAGCAGTTCTTC	CASSMTSGDPYNEQFF
TRBV28	.	.	TRBJ1-1	TGTGCCACCATCACAGGGACTAACATGAACACTGAAGCTTTCTTT	CATITGTNMNTEAFF
TRBV28	.	.	TRBJ2-5	TGTGCCAGCAGTTTTTTTGGTAACCCCATCTTTAGGGGTCCTGGGGAGACCCAGTACTTC	CASSFFGNPIFRGPGETQYF
TRBV4-3	.	TRBD1	TRBJ1-3	TGCGCCAGCAGCCCAGGGACAGGGTCAGGAAACACCATATATTTT	CASSPGTGSGNTIYF
TRBV6-1	.	.	TRBJ1-2	TGTGCCAGCAGTGGTTGGTCCTGGGGGGCGGACTATGGCTACACCTTC	CASSGWSWGADYGYTF
TRBV28	.	.	TRBJ1-2	TGTGCCAGCAGCGAGCCAGGGGTAAACTACACCTTC	CASSEPGVNYTF
TRBV19	.	TRBD2	TRBJ2-1	TGTGCCAGTAGTTTCTCCTTAGCGGGAGGCTCCTACAATGAGCAGTTCTTC	CASSFSLAGGSYNEQFF
TRBV7-8	medium-sized	TRBD2	TRBJ2-5	TGTGCCAGCAGCTCACCCCTGGCGGGGGGGTACCAAGAGACCCAGTACTTC	CASSSPLAGGYQETQYF